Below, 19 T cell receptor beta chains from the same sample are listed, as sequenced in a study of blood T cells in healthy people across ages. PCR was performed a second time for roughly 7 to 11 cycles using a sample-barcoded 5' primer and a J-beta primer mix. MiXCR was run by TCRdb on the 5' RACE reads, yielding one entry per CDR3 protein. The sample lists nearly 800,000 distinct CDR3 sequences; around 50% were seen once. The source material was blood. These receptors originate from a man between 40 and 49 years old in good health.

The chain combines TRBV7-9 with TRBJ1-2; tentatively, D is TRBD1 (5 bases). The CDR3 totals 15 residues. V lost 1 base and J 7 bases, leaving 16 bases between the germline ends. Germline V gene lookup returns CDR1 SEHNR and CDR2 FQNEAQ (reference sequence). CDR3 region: CASSLEEFGGSGYTF. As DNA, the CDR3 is TGTGCCAGCAGCTTAGAGGAGTTTGGGGGTAGTGGCTACACCTTC.

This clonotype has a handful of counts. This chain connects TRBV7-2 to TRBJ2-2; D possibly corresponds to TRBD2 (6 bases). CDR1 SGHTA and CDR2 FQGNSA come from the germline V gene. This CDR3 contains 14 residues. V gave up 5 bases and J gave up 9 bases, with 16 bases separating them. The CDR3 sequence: CASSRAAGKWELFF. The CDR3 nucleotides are TGTGCCAGCAGCCGAGCCGCGGGAAAGTGGGAGCTGTTTTTT.

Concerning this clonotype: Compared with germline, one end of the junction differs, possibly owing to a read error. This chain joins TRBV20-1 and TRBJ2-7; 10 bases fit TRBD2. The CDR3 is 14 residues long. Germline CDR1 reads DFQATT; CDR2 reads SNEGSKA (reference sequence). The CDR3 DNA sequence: TGCAGTGTTAGAGAACCTAGCGGGAGCGATGAGCAGTACTTC. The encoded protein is CSVREPSGSDEQYF.

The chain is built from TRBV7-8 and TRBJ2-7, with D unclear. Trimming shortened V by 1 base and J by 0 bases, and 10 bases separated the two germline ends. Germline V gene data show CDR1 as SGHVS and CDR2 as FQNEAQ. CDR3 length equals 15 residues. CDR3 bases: TGTGCCAGCAGCTTAGAATCGAGGTCCTCCTACGAGCAGTACTTC. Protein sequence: CASSLESRSSYEQYF.

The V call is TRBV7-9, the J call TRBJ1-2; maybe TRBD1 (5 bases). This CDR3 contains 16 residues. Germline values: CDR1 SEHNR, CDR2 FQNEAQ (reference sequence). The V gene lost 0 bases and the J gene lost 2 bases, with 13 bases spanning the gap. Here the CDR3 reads CASSLASLGRNYGYTF. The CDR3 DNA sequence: TGTGCCAGCAGCTTAGCCTCCTTGGGACGGAACTATGGCTACACCTTC. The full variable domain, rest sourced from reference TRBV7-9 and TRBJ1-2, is DTGVSQNPRHKITKRGQNVTFRCDPISEHNRLYWYRQTLGQGPEFLTYFQNEAQLEKSRLLSDRFSAERPKGSFSTLEIQRTEQGDSAMYLCASSLASLGRNYGYTFGSGTRLTVV.

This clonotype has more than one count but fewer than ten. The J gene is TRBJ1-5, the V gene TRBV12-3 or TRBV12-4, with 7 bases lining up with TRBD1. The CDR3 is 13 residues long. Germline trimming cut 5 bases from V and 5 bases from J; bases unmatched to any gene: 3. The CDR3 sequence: CASSGQADQPQHF. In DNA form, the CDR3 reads TGTGCCAGCAGTGGACAGGCTGATCAGCCCCAGCATTTT.

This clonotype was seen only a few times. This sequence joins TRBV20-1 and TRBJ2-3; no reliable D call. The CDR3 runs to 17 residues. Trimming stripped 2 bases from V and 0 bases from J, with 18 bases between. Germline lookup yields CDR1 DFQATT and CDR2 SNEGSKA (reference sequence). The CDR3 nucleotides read TGCAGTGCTAGATCCTATTTTGGCACCTCTAGCACAGATACGCAGTATTTT. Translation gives CSARSYFGTSSTDTQYF.

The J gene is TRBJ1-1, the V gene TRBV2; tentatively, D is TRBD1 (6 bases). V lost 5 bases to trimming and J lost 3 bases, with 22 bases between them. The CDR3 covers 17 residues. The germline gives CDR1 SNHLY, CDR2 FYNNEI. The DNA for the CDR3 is TGTGCCAGCAGTAAGGCTACCGACAGGACTGGCGACACTGAAGCTTTCTTT. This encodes CASSKATDRTGDTEAFF.

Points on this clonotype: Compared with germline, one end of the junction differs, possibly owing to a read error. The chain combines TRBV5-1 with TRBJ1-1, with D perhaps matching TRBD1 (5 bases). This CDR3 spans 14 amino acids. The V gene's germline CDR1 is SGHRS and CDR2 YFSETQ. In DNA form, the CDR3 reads TGCGCCAGCAGATTGGCTGGGGGGGGTACTGAAGCTTTCTTT. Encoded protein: CASRLAGGGTEAFF.

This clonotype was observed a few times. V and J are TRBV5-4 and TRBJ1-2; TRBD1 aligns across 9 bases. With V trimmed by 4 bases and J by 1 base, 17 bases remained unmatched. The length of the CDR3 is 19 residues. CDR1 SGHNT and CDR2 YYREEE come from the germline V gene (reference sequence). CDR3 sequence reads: CASSTYSTGGDAVNYGYTF. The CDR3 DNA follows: TGTGCCAGCAGCACCTACTCCACAGGGGGCGACGCAGTTAACTATGGCTACACCTTC. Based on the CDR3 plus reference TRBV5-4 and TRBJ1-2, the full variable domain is ETGVTQSPTHLIKTRGQQVTLRCSSQSGHNTVSWYQQALGQGPQFIFQYYREEENGRGNFPPRFSGLQFPNYSSELNVNALELDDSALYLCASSTYSTGGDAVNYGYTFGSGTRLTVV.

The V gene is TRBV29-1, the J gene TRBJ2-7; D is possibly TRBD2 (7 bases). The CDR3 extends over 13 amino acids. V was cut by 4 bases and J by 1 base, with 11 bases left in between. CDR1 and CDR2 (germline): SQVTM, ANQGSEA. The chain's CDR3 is CSVVGGLSYEQYF. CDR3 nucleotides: TGCAGCGTTGTAGGGGGACTATCCTACGAGCAGTACTTC.

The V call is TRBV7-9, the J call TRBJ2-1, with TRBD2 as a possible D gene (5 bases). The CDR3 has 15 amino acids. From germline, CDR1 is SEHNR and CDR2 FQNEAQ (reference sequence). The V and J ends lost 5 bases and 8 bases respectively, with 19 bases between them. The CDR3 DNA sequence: TGTGCCAGCAGCAATAGCGTTGCCAAAGCCCATGAGCAGTTCTTC. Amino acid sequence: CASSNSVAKAHEQFF.

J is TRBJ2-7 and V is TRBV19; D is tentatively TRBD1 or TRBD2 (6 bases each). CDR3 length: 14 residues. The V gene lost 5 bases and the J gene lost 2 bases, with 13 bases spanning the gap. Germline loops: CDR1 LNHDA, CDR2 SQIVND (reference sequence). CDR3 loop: CASSAAGGTYEQYF. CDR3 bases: TGTGCCAGTAGTGCCGCCGGGGGCACCTACGAGCAGTACTTC.

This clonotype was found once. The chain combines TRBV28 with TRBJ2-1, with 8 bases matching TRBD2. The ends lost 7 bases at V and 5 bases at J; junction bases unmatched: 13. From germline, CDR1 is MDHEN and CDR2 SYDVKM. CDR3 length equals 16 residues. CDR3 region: CASTYSGGGADNEQFF. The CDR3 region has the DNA TGTGCCAGCACCTATTCGGGAGGGGGGGCAGACAATGAGCAGTTCTTC. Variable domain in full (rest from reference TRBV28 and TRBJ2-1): DVKVTQSSRYLVKRTGEKVFLECVQDMDHENMFWYRQDPGLGLRLIYFSYDVKMKEKGDIPEGYSVSREKKERFSLILESASTNQTSMYLCASTYSGGGADNEQFFGPGTRLTVL.

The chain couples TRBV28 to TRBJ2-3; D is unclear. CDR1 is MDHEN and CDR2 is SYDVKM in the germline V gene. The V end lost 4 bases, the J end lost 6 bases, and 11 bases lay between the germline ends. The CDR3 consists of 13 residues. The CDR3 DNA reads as TGTGCCAGCAGTTCGACCGTTTCGGATACGCAGTATTTT. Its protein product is CASSSTVSDTQYF.

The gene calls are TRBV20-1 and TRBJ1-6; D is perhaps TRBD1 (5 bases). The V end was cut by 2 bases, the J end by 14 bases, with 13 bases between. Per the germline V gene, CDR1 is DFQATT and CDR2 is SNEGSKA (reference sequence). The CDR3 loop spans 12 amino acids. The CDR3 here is CSARIPQGALHF. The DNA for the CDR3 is TGCAGTGCTAGAATCCCCCAGGGAGCCCTCCACTTT.

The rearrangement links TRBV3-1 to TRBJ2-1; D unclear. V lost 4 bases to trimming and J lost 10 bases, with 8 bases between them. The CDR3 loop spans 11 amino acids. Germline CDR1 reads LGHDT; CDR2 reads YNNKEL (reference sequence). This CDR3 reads CASSLKAEQFF. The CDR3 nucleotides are TGTGCCAGCAGCCTAAAGGCGGAGCAGTTCTTC.

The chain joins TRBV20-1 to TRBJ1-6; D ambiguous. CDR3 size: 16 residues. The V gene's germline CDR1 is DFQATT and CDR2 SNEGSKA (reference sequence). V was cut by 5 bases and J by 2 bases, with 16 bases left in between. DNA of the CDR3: TGCAGTGCTCCTTGGACCGATGACACCTATAATTCACCCCTCCACTTT. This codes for CSAPWTDDTYNSPLHF.

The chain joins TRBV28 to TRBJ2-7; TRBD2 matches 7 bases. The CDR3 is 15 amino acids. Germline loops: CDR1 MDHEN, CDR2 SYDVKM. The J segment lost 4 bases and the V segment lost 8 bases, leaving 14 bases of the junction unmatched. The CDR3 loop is CASSSSGPGGYEQYF. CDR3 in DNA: TGTGCCAGCTCAAGTAGCGGGCCTGGGGGTTACGAGCAGTACTTC.